This T cell receptor beta chain was profiled in a study of shared clonotypes between healthy human individuals (dated by TCRdb to between 2020 and 2021). Notes on the research overall: A few men and two women, aged 18 to 49 years, made up the cohort. To estimate repertoire size and how much clonotype sharing occurs between individuals, the study deeply sequenced the blood TCR repertoires of five healthy adults. For each donor, CD4 naive and CD4 memory were each run on three plates, CD8 naive on two plates, and CD8 memory on one plate. Between about 0.8 and 8.9 billion PBMCs per donor were obtained by leukapheresis. Libraries were prepared and TCR repertoires were sequenced by different laboratories using diverse techniques, in order to increase sequencing depth and limit assay-specific biases. Findings and caveats that apply to the study as a whole: Compared with non-shared clonotypes, the clonotypes found in all four sorted-subset donors had higher generation probabilities. The genetic and exposure-history diversity represented was limited by the small number of donors. Rarefaction of sorted-subset datasets indicated incomplete sequencing despite the large sequencing depth. Sharing across a handful of donors was observed for 5% to 6.5% of naive CD4, about 4% of naive CD8, about 2.3% of memory CD4, and about 0.4% of memory CD8 clonotypes. Sampling was restricted to blood, and TCR repertoires in tissue are likely to differ from TCR repertoires in blood. Based on pairwise subsampling, the degree of clonotype sharing among donors was expected to be affected by sequencing depth. Naive subsets generally had larger estimated clonotype richness than memory subsets.

TCR CDR3 regions were amplified from genomic DNA by multiplex PCR using the deep immunoSEQ assay. Extracted genomic DNA from each cell subset was spread evenly across all wells of several immunoSEQ 96-well plates, with each plate serving as a replicate. For sorted subsets, each replicate PCR was loaded with 200 ng genomic DNA, equivalent to 30,000 or so T cell genomes. Purified libraries were measured with a Qubit 3.0 fluorometer, size-checked on a Bioanalyzer 2100, and measured again with the KAPA Library Quantification kit. A separate single-read 150-cycle Illumina NextSeq 550 flow cell was used to sequence each immunoSEQ 96-well plate. The paper's processing steps were these. Because the immunoSEQ output included only junctional sequences and no quality scores, the filtering could not be the same as the filtering used for full-length reads. To assign V/J genes and CDR3, sequences were annotated against IMGT germline references using PyIR, a Python wrapper for IgBLAST v1.9. Reads were removed for weak V/J assignments (E-value above 1e-6), missing CDR3, stop codons, out-of-frame junctions, or ambiguous translated residues. V3J clonotypes were defined as sequences sharing an identical inferred V gene, J gene, and CDR3 amino acid sequence. Percentage overlap between repertoires was computed as shared unique clonotypes divided by the size of the smaller repertoire. Three approaches were used to assess repertoire richness: RTK rarefaction, the Chao1 estimator, and Recon v2.1 estimates of unobserved clonotypes. Generation probabilities for all TCRbeta clonotypes obtained by the gDNA method from a handful of donors were computed using OLGA. As stored in TCRdb, this immuneACCESS dataset retains in-frame rearrangements with V and J assigned. A fraction of the clones does not appear; measured against another copy, unresolved V genes explain less than half of the discrepancy, and the remainder lacks a known reason. V and J calls plus clone size are reproduced from that table; the DNA served to infer D and trimming. Counted in this sample were about 2.3 million clones; about nine tenths of them appeared once. 0.37% of the sample is in the top ten clones.

The germline V gene gives CDR1 as SGHTA and CDR2 as FQGNSA. There are 13 amino acids in the CDR3, from cysteine to phenylalanine inclusive. The CDR3 DNA has 39 bases and is translated from base 1. The V end gives up 4 bases and the J end 7 bases, leaving 6 bases in the junction not matched to a gene. The donors were healthy, HIV-negative adults who had no recently reported acute infections or vaccinations. Only Caucasian adults living in Nashville, Tennessee, USA were represented among the donors. CD4+ T cells were enriched by magnetic negative selection, after which naive cells were positively selected on CD45RA and the negative fraction was taken as the memory subset. Blood was obtained by leukapheresis, after which PBMCs were separated by Ficoll-Histopaque density gradient centrifugation and cryopreserved in liquid nitrogen vapor phase. Analytical flow cytometry was used to check the purity and quantity of each magnetically sorted T cell population. Genomic DNA was isolated from each sorted fraction and quantified by UV absorbance on a Nanodrop 2000c.

On this clone: Its antigen is still unknown. Base-call qualities are not available, and no considerably larger clone is one nucleotide away.

The source of this sequence is a man younger than 35 in good health. Some clones in this sample may be carry-over from other donors' samples. The source material was naive CD4+ T cells from PBMCs. The cell subset or site label, read with the paper, signifies: CD45RA+ positively selected. Recombination linked TRBV7-2 to TRBJ2-7, and 8 bases in between align with TRBD2. This receptor carries the CDR3 CASSSGGPGEQYF. At the DNA level, the sequence is TGTGCCAGCAGCTCGGGGGGGCCGGGTGAGCAGTACTTC.